Following are 2 T cell receptor beta chains from one sample sequenced in a study of CD8+CD57+ T cells in acquired aplastic anemia. CDR3 and TCR beta VDJ profiling relied on a genomic DNA template. TCRdb passed the reads through MiXCR, listing each CDR3 protein once. The sample yields some 220,000 distinct CDR3 sequences, about 37% seen once. Sequences were obtained from sorted CD4+, CD8+, or CD8+CD57+ T cells (not recorded which) from PBMCs. The source of these receptors is a human donor in good health, serving as a control.

This clonotype was observed at least ten times. The chain has TRBV2 and TRBJ2-3; TRBD1 matches 9 bases. Germline V gene sequence: CDR1 SNHLY, CDR2 FYNNEI. The trim removed 7 bases at V and 5 bases at J, leaving 13 bases unmatched. The CDR3 has 16 residues. CDR3 protein: CASTPGWDRDIDTQYF. The CDR3 DNA is TGTGCCAGCACCCCCGGGTGGGACAGGGATATAGATACGCAGTATTTT. The full variable domain, its missing parts supplied by reference TRBV2 and TRBJ2-3, is EPEVTQTPSHQVTQMGQEVILRCVPISNHLYFYWYRQILGQKVEFLVSFYNNEISEKSEIFDDQFSVERPDGSNFTLKIRSTKLEDSAMYFCASTPGWDRDIDTQYFGPGTRLTVL.

This clonotype was recorded many times. CDR3: CASSLKGERDEQYF. The CDR3 region has the DNA TGTGCCAGCAGCTTAAAAGGGGAACGCGACGAGCAGTACTTC. The chain combines TRBV7-6 with TRBJ2-7; possibly TRBD1 for D (5 bases). Trimming took off 2 bases at V and 5 bases at J, with 13 bases between the two ends. The V gene's germline CDR1 is SGHVS and CDR2 FNYEAQ. The CDR3 covers 14 residues.